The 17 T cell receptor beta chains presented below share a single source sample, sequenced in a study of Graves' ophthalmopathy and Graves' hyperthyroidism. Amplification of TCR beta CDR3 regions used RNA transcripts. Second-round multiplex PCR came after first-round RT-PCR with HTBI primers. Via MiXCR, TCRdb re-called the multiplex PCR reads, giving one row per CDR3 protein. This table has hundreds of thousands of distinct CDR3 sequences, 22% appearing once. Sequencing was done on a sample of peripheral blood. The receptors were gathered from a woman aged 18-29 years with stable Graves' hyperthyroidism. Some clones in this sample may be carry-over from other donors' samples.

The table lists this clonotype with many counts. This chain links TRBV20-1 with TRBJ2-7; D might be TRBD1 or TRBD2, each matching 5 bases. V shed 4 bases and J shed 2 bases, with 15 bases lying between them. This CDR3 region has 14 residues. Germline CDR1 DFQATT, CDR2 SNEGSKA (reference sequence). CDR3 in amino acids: CSANGAGQTYEQYF. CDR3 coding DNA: TGCAGTGCTAACGGGGCAGGGCAAACCTACGAGCAGTACTTC.

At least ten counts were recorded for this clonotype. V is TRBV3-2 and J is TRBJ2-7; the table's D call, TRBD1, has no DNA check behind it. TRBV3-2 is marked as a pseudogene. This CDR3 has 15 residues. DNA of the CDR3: TGTGCCAGCAGCCAAGATCCGGGGGCCATCTACGAGCAGTACTTC. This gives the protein CASSQDPGAIYEQYF.

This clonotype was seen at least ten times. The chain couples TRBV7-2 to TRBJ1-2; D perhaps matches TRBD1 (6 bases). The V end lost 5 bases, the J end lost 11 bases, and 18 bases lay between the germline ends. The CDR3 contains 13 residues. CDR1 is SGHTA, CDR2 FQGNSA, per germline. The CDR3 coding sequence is TGTGCCAGCAGCACGTACAGGGAGTTGTCTTACACCTTC. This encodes CASSTYRELSYTF.

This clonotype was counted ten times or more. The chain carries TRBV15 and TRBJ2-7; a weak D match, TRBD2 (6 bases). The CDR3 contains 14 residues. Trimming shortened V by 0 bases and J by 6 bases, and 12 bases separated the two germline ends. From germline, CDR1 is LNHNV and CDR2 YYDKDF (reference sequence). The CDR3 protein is CATSRDRESSEQYF. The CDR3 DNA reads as TGTGCCACCAGCAGAGACCGGGAGAGCTCCGAGCAGTACTTC.

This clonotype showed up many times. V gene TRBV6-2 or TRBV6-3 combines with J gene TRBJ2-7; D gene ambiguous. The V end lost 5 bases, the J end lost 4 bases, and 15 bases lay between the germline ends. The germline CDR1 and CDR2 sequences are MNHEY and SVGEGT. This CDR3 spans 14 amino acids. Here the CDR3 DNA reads TGTGCCAGCAGTCACACCCCCGACAATTACGAGCAGTACTTC. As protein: CASSHTPDNYEQYF.

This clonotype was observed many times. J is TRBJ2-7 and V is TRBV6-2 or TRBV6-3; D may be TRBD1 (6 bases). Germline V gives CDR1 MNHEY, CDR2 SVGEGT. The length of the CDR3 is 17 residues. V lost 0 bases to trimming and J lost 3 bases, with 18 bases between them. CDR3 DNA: TGTGCCAGCAGTTACTCACAGGGCCTCCCGGCCGACTACGAGCAGTACTTC. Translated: CASSYSQGLPADYEQYF.

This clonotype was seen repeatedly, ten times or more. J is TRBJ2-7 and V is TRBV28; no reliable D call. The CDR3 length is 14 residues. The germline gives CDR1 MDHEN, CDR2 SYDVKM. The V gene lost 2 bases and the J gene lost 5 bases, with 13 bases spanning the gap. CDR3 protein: CASSLSRNPNEQYF. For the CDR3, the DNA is TGTGCCAGCAGTTTAAGCCGCAACCCTAACGAGCAGTACTTC. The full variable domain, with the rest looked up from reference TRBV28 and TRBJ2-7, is DVKVTQSSRYLVKRTGEKVFLECVQDMDHENMFWYRQDPGLGLRLIYFSYDVKMKEKGDIPEGYSVSREKKERFSLILESASTNQTSMYLCASSLSRNPNEQYFGPGTRLTVT.

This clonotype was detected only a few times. CDR3 region: CASSEWRDYEQYF. CDR3 nucleotides: TGTGCCAGCAGTGAATGGCGGGACTACGAGCAGTACTTC. The chain employs TRBV2 and TRBJ2-7, with D perhaps TRBD2 (6 bases). Germline assignment: CDR1 SNHLY and CDR2 FYNNEI. The CDR3 is made up of 13 amino acids. V shed 2 bases and J shed 3 bases, with 8 bases lying between them.

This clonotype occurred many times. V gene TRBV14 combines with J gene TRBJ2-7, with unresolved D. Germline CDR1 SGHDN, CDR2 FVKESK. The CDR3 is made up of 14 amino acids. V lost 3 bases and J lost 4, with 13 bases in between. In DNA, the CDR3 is TGTGCCAGCAGCCACCCGGACGCGGCGTACGAGCAGTACTTC. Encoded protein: CASSHPDAAYEQYF.

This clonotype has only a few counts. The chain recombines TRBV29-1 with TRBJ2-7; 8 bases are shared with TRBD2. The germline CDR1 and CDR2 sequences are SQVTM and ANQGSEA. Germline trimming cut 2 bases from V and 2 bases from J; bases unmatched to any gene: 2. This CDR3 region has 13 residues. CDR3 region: CSVESGGAYEQYF. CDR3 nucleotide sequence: TGCAGCGTTGAATCCGGGGGGGCCTACGAGCAGTACTTC.

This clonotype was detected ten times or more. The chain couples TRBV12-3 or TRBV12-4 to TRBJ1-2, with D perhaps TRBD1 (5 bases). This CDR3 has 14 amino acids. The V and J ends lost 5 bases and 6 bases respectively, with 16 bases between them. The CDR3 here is CASSLGGQGDGYTF. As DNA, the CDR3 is TGTGCCAGCAGTCTAGGCGGGCAGGGCGATGGCTACACCTTC.

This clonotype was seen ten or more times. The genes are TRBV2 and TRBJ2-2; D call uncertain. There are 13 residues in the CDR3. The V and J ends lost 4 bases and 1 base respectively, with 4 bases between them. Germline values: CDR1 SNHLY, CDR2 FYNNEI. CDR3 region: CASSAENTGELFF. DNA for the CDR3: TGTGCCAGCAGTGCAGAGAACACCGGGGAGCTGTTTTTT.

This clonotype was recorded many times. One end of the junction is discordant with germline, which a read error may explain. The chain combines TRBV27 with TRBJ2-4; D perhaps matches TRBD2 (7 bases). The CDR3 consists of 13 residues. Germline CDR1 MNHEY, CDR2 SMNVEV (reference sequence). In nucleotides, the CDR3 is TGTGCCAGCAGTCGGGGGGCCAAAAACATTAAGTACTTC. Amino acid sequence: CASSRGAKNIKYF.

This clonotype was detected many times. The CDR3 sequence is CASSLSRKPIPPPAVVNQPQHF. The CDR3 nucleotides read TGCGCCAGCAGCTTGTCGAGAAAACCAATCCCTCCCCCGGCAGTAGTTAATCAGCCCCAGCATTTT. The chain joins TRBV5-1 to TRBJ1-5; D uncertain. CDR1 and CDR2 (germline): SGHRS, YFSETQ. The length of the CDR3 is 22 residues. Deletions cut 1 base from V and 4 bases from J, with 33 bases between.

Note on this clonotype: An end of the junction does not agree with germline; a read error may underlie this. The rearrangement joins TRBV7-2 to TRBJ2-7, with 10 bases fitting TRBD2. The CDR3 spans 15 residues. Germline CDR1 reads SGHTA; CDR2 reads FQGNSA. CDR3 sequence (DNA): TGTGCCAGCAGCTTAGCGAGCGGGGGGGCCTACGAGCAGGTCTTC. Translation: CASSLASGGAYEQVF.

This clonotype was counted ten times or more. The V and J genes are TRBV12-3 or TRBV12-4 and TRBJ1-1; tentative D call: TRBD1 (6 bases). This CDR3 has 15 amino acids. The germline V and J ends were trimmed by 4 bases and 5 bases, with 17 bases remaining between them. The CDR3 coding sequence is TGTGCCAGCAGTTGGGGCAGGGGAGGAGAGACTGAAGCTTTCTTT. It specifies CASSWGRGGETEAFF.

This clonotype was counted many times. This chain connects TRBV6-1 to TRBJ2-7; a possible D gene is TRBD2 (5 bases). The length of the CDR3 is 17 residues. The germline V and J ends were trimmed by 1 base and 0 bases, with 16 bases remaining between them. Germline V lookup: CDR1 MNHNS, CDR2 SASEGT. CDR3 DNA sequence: TGTGCCAGCAGTGAAGTTTACTGGACTCCAACCTCCTACGAGCAGTACTTC. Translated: CASSEVYWTPTSYEQYF.